The text below deals with one T cell receptor (beta chain). Different DNA sequences within this sample yield the same CDR3. The data were taken from a study of blood T cell repertoires in COVID-19. Study-wide background: Both acute and convalescent COVID-19 samples were obtained from the United States, Italy and Spain. The cDNA or gDNA used as material had been derived from T cells, B-cell-depleted T cells, or PBMCs.

The authors' processing: Reference gene primers were amplified, and this amplification served to estimate nucleated cell counts. Generated by immunoSEQ multiplex PCR, the TCRdb table keeps only in-frame clones and is missing some. That table is the source of V, J and clone size, and D and trimming were worked out from the DNA. The sample comprises 380,000 or so clones, roughly 90% of which are singletons, and approximately 0.96% rests with the top ten. The germline CDR1 and CDR2 sequences are MNHEY and SVGAGI. This CDR3 spans 13 amino acids. V lost 0 bases, J lost 6 bases, and 6 bases lay in between.

The sequence was collected from a woman between 25 and 40 years old with acute COVID-19. Sequencing was done on a sample of PBMCs or T cells enriched from blood (not recorded which). The genes are TRBV6-5 and TRBJ1-5; D is ambiguous. DNA for the CDR3: TGTGCCAGCAGTTACTCGCGGATTCAGCCCCAGCATTTT. Its translation: CASSYSRIQPQHF.